This T cell receptor beta chain emerged from a study of vaccination effects on CD4 cells after COVID-19. Generated by immunoSEQ multiplex PCR, the TCRdb table keeps only in-frame clones and is missing some. The sample contains more than 40,000 clones, approximately 80% of which appear only once. The germline V gene has CDR1 LNHDA and CDR2 SQIVND (reference sequence). The CDR3 consists of 16 residues. The V gene lost 3 bases and the J gene lost 0 bases, with 12 bases spanning the gap. On this clone: Its cognate antigen is unknown.

Study-wide results and limits: Clones arising from infection and from vaccination showed marked clonal contraction late after vaccination. Only 1 of 255 vaccine-induced clones from healthy vaccinees cross-reacted with common cold coronaviruses.

Viral peptide pool expansion of antigen-specific CD4+ T cells preceded sequencing in the ViraFEST assay. A 10-day culture period preceded the isolation of CD4+ T cells. Nucleocapsid antibody tests were negative, and the vaccine recipients had no prior SARS-CoV-2 infection. Half of the medium was exchanged for IL-2 medium on both days 3 and 7. The TCR comes from a human donor who received a COVID-19 vaccine. V usage is TRBV19 and J usage is TRBJ1-3; D gene ambiguous. The source material was CD4+ T cells from PBMCs cultured with HCoV-NL63 spike peptides, sampled before COVID-19 vaccination. DNA of the CDR3: TGTGCCAGTAGTATTGAGTCGGCAGCCTCTGGAAACACCATATATTTT. Its translation is CASSIESAASGNTIYF.